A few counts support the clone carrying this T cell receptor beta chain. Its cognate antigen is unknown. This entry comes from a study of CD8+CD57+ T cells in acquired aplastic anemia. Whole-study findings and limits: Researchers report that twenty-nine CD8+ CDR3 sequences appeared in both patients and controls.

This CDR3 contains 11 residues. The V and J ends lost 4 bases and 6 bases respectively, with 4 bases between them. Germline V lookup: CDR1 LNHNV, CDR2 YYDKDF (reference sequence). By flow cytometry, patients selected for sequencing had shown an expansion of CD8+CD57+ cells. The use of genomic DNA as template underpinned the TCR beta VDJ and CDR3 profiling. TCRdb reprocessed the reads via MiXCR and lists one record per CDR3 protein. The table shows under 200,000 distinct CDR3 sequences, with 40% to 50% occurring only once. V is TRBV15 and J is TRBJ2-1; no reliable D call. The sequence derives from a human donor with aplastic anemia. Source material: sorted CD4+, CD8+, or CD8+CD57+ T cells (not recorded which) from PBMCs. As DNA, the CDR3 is TGTGCCACCAGCATATTCAATGAGCAGTTCTTC. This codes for CATSIFNEQFF.